These 32 T cell receptor beta chains came from one sample sequenced in a study of cytomegalovirus exposure and HLA in healthy donors. It was with 60 Vbeta and 13 Jbeta primers that the PCR ran. TCRdb keeps only in-frame clones here, not all; method: immunoSEQ multiplex PCR. Of approximately 150,000 clones in the sample, 60% to 80% were seen once. What was sequenced was PBMCs. All receptors come from a middle-aged woman in good health and CMV-seronegative.

The chain recombines TRBV18 with TRBJ2-1, with TRBD1 matching over 7 bases. The germline gives CDR1 KGHSH, CDR2 LQKENI. V shed 3 bases, J shed 3 bases, and the junction held 2 bases outside the gene matches. This CDR3 comprises 14 residues. The chain's CDR3 is CASSPGTDYNEQFF. The CDR3, as DNA: TGTGCCAGCTCACCCGGGACAGACTACAATGAGCAGTTCTTC.

V is TRBV7-2 and J is TRBJ2-1; 8 positions agree with TRBD1. This CDR3 contains 17 residues. Germline loops: CDR1 SGHTA, CDR2 FQGNSA. Trimming removed 6 bases from V and 3 bases from J; junction bases left unmatched: 13. CDR3 in amino acids: CASRLASGTGVYNEQFF. The CDR3 region has the DNA TGTGCCAGCAGACTAGCCTCCGGGACAGGTGTCTACAATGAGCAGTTCTTC.

V gene TRBV5-1 combines with J gene TRBJ1-1; a possible D gene is TRBD1 (6 bases). The CDR3 has 14 amino acids. From germline, CDR1 is SGHRS and CDR2 YFSETQ. V was trimmed by 2 bases and J by 8 bases, leaving 16 bases between them. In nucleotides, the CDR3 is TGCGCCAGCAGCTTCCGAACAGGGCGCCCGGAAGCTTTCTTT. This translates into CASSFRTGRPEAFF.

J is TRBJ2-3 and V is TRBV11-2, with D possibly TRBD2 on 5 matching bases. This CDR3 spans 15 amino acids. Deletions cut 6 bases from V and 6 bases from J, with 19 bases between. Germline V gives CDR1 SGHAT, CDR2 FQNNGV. CDR3 DNA: TGTGCCAGCAGATTATATGCTCGGGATTTTGATACGCAGTATTTT. This translates into CASRLYARDFDTQYF.

This clone was found once. The rearrangement links TRBV19 to TRBJ1-2; 8 nucleotides line up with TRBD1. The CDR3 loop spans 13 amino acids. The V gene end was trimmed by 5 bases and the J gene end by 3 bases; junction bases not matched to a gene: 2. The germline V gene has CDR1 LNHDA and CDR2 SQIVND (reference sequence). Written as DNA, the CDR3 is TGTGCCAGTAGTGAGACAGGGGACTATGGCTACACCTTC. Its protein is CASSETGDYGYTF.

The chain uses TRBV7-2 and TRBJ1-6; D not certain. CDR3 size: 14 residues. V was trimmed by 2 bases and J by 13 bases, leaving 15 bases between them. CDR1 and CDR2 from the germline V gene are SGHTA and FQGNSA. The CDR3 is CASSLLVASPPLHF. In nucleotides, the CDR3 is TGTGCCAGCAGCTTACTAGTAGCATCACCCCCCCTCCACTTT.

The chain joins TRBV11-3 to TRBJ2-1; 8 bases are shared with TRBD2. The CDR3 consists of 15 residues. V dropped 1 base and J dropped 9; count of bases not matched to a gene: 8. Germline loops: CDR1 SGHNT, CDR2 YENEEA. DNA for the CDR3: TGTGCCAGCAGCTTAGGCGCCGGGAGGGGTTCTGAGCAGTTCTTC. Amino acids: CASSLGAGRGSEQFF. Filled out from reference TRBV11-3 and TRBJ2-1, the complete variable domain reads EAGVVQSPRYKIIEKKQPVAFWCNPISGHNTLYWYLQNLGQGPELLIRYENEEAVDDSQLPKDRFSAERLKGVDSTLKIQPAELGDSAVYLCASSLGAGRGSEQFFGPGTRLTVL.

The chain joins TRBV2 to TRBJ2-1, with D maybe TRBD1 (6 bases). The CDR3 spans 15 residues. CDR1 and CDR2 from the germline V gene are SNHLY and FYNNEI. Trimming removed 5 bases from V and 7 bases from J, with 18 bases in between. The CDR3 loop is CASSPTGPRGNEQFF. CDR3 nucleotides: TGTGCCAGCAGTCCGACAGGACCAAGGGGAAATGAGCAGTTCTTC.

The chain links TRBV6-5 to TRBJ2-7; possible D gene TRBD1, 5 bases. Per germline, CDR1 MNHEY and CDR2 SVGAGI. V lost 0 bases and J 7 bases, leaving 10 bases between the germline ends. This CDR3 region has 13 residues. CDR3 protein: CASSYSTSGEQYF. For the CDR3, the DNA is TGTGCCAGCAGTTACTCGACGTCAGGGGAGCAGTACTTC.

The chain joins TRBV28 to TRBJ1-3, with D unclear. V lost 10 bases and J 2 bases, leaving 12 bases between the germline ends. This CDR3 has 13 amino acids. Per the germline V gene, CDR1 is MDHEN and CDR2 is SYDVKM. Written as DNA, the CDR3 is TGTGCCACGTTCGGGGTTGCTGGAAACACCATATATTTT. This gives the protein CATFGVAGNTIYF. The full variable domain, rest sourced from reference TRBV28 and TRBJ1-3, is DVKVTQSSRYLVKRTGEKVFLECVQDMDHENMFWYRQDPGLGLRLIYFSYDVKMKEKGDIPEGYSVSREKKERFSLILESASTNQTSMYLCATFGVAGNTIYFGEGSWLTVV.

This CDR3 reads CASSYSARQYSYNEQFF. In DNA, the CDR3 is TGTGCCAGCAGCTACTCCGCGCGACAGTACTCCTACAATGAGCAGTTCTTC. The V and J genes are TRBV11-3 and TRBJ2-1, with a possible D match to TRBD1 (5 bases). V shed 4 bases and J shed 0 bases, with 16 bases lying between them. Germline CDR1 reads SGHNT; CDR2 reads YENEEA. The CDR3 is 17 residues long.

This chain joins TRBV6-5 and TRBJ2-7; 7 positions match TRBD1. CDR3 length: 15 amino acids. The V and J ends lost 2 bases and 0 bases, in that order; junction bases with no gene match: 4. Germline values: CDR1 MNHEY, CDR2 SVGAGI. In DNA form, the CDR3 reads TGTGCCAGCAGTTACGACAGGGATATCTCCTACGAGCAGTACTTC. This translates into CASSYDRDISYEQYF.

V gene TRBV7-6 combines with J gene TRBJ2-7, with D possibly being TRBD1 (6 bases). The CDR3 sequence is 15 residues long. Germline V lookup: CDR1 SGHVS, CDR2 FNYEAQ. The V end was cut by 2 bases, the J end by 5 bases, with 16 bases between. CDR3 sequence: CASSLFGAGVDEQYF. The CDR3 coding sequence is TGTGCCAGCAGCTTATTCGGTGCAGGGGTGGACGAGCAGTACTTC.

The chain couples TRBV29-1 to TRBJ1-1, with TRBD1 matching over 8 bases. The CDR3 length is 13 residues. The germline gives CDR1 SQVTM, CDR2 ANQGSEA. Trimming removed 6 bases from V and 5 bases from J; junction bases left unmatched: 8. CDR3 nucleotides: TGCAGCGTGCGACAGGGGCAGGGAACTGAAGCTTTCTTT. Translation: CSVRQGQGTEAFF.

Only one count was recorded for this clone. The chain joins TRBV28 to TRBJ2-7; 8 bases agree with TRBD2. The V gene end was trimmed by 5 bases and the J gene end by 6 bases; junction bases not matched to a gene: 9. From germline, CDR1 is MDHEN and CDR2 SYDVKM. The CDR3 runs 14 residues. CDR3 sequence reads: CASSGGTSLLEQYF. The CDR3 DNA sequence: TGTGCCAGCAGTGGCGGGACTAGTCTGCTCGAGCAGTACTTC.

The chain uses TRBV27 and TRBJ2-3; D gene unclear. The CDR3 loop spans 12 amino acids. V dropped 7 bases and J dropped 2 bases, with 7 bases sitting between them. Germline V gives CDR1 MNHEY, CDR2 SMNVEV (reference sequence). In nucleotides, the CDR3 is TGTGCCAGCACTGACAACACAGATACGCAGTATTTT. Translated: CASTDNTDTQYF.

The CDR3 here is CAISDQDPPLHF. The CDR3 DNA follows: TGTGCCATCAGTGATCAGGATCCACCCCTCCACTTT. V is TRBV10-3 and J is TRBJ1-6; no reliable D call. The CDR3 spans 12 residues. The V end was cut by 3 bases, the J end by 11 bases, with 8 bases between. Per germline, CDR1 ENHRY and CDR2 SYGVKD.

About this clone: Within the sample, other DNA sequences also encode this same CDR3. The chain employs TRBV5-1 and TRBJ1-1; D unclear. V lost 0 bases and J 1 base, leaving 4 bases between the germline ends. The V gene's germline CDR1 is SGHRS and CDR2 YFSETQ. CDR3 length: 13 residues. Here the CDR3 DNA reads TGCGCCAGCAGCTTGGACAGGAACACTGAAGCTTTCTTT. It specifies CASSLDRNTEAFF.

This chain uses TRBV19 with TRBJ1-5; D remains ambiguous. CDR1 is LNHDA, CDR2 SQIVND, per germline (reference sequence). The V gene lost 5 bases and the J gene lost 1 base, with 9 bases spanning the gap. The CDR3 has 14 amino acids. CDR3 sequence reads: CASSLPRSNQPQHF. CDR3 DNA: TGTGCCAGTAGTCTCCCGAGGAGCAATCAGCCCCAGCATTTT.

The chain recombines TRBV5-1 with TRBJ2-3, with TRBD2 matching 7 bases. Germline-derived CDR1 and CDR2 are SGHRS and YFSETQ. CDR3 length: 15 residues. Unmatched junction bases numbered 5, after V lost 2 bases and J lost 2 bases. The CDR3: CASSLAGTVTDTQYF. The CDR3 region has the DNA TGCGCCAGCAGCTTAGCGGGAACCGTCACAGATACGCAGTATTTT. The full variable domain, rest sourced from reference TRBV5-1 and TRBJ2-3, is KAGVTQTPRYLIKTRGQQVTLSCSPISGHRSVSWYQQTPGQGLQFLFEYFSETQRNKGNFPGRFSGRQFSNSRSEMNVSTLELGDSALYLCASSLAGTVTDTQYFGPGTRLTVL.

This chain joins TRBV7-8 and TRBJ2-7, with 7 bases matching TRBD1. V was clipped by 5 bases and J by 5 bases; unmatched bases: 12. The CDR3 spans 15 residues. Per germline, CDR1 SGHVS and CDR2 FQNEAQ. The CDR3 spells CASSPLRQGRNEQYF. The CDR3 DNA reads TGTGCCAGCAGCCCCCTAAGACAGGGTAGGAACGAGCAGTACTTC.

This clone has a single count. The J gene is TRBJ2-7, the V gene TRBV10-2; TRBD1 aligns across 9 bases. Germline trimming cut 6 bases from V and 3 bases from J; bases unmatched to any gene: 6. CDR1 WSHSY and CDR2 SAAADI come from the germline V gene. This CDR3 is 14 amino acids long. Here the CDR3 DNA reads TGCGCCAGCAGAGAAGACAGGGGGTTCTACGAGCAGTACTTC. It encodes CASREDRGFYEQYF.

The chain couples TRBV27 to TRBJ2-7, with a weak D call TRBD1 (5 bases). Between the trimmed V and J ends, which lost 8 bases and 1 base, there was a span of 12 bases. CDR3 size: 13 residues. Germline V gene lookup returns CDR1 MNHEY and CDR2 SMNVEV (reference sequence). CDR3 loop: CASQGPPSYEQYF. The DNA for the CDR3 is TGTGCCAGCCAGGGTCCCCCTTCCTACGAGCAGTACTTC.

The rearrangement links TRBV28 to TRBJ2-1; tentative D call: TRBD2 (6 bases). From germline, CDR1 is MDHEN and CDR2 SYDVKM. Trimming left V 8 bases short and J 3 bases short, with 20 bases between. The CDR3 consists of 16 residues. The CDR3 sequence is CASSAQDYPHYNEQFF. The CDR3, as DNA: TGTGCCAGCTCAGCACAGGACTACCCCCACTACAATGAGCAGTTCTTC.

The genes are TRBV4-3 and TRBJ2-3, with a weak D call TRBD2 (5 bases). V gave up 5 bases and J gave up 4 bases, with 10 bases separating them. The germline V gene encodes CDR1 LGHNA and CDR2 YSLEER. The CDR3 loop spans 13 amino acids. This CDR3 reads CASSSGGPDTQYF. The CDR3, as DNA: TGCGCCAGCAGCTCAGGAGGCCCAGATACGCAGTATTTT.

The gene calls are TRBV19 and TRBJ2-2, with no clear D. This CDR3 contains 14 residues. CDR1 is LNHDA and CDR2 is SQIVND in the germline V gene (reference sequence). Trimming took off 3 bases at V and 2 bases at J, with 7 bases between the two ends. CDR3: CASSILDNTGELFF. The CDR3 DNA is TGTGCCAGTAGTATCTTAGATAACACCGGGGAGCTGTTTTTT.

This sequence joins TRBV7-9 and TRBJ1-1; unclear D gene. Looked up from germline, CDR1 is SEHNR and CDR2 is FQNEAQ (reference sequence). The V and J ends lost 6 bases and 7 bases respectively, with 9 bases between them. This CDR3 has 11 amino acids. The CDR3 here is CASRTHSEAFF. The CDR3 DNA is TGTGCCAGCAGAACCCACAGTGAAGCTTTCTTT.

The chain uses TRBV15 and TRBJ2-7; 7 bases line up with TRBD2. This CDR3 is built from 13 residues. V trimming: 3 bases; J trimming: 2 bases; junction bases outside the gene matches: 1. Germline lookup yields CDR1 LNHNV and CDR2 YYDKDF (reference sequence). The CDR3, as DNA: TGTGCCACCAGCAGTGGGACTACCTACGAGCAGTACTTC. It yields the protein CATSSGTTYEQYF.

The rearrangement uses TRBV2 and TRBJ1-1; 8 bases are a match to TRBD1. The CDR3 has 12 residues. V shed 5 bases and J 7 bases; nucleotides not matched to a gene: 3. The germline gives CDR1 SNHLY, CDR2 FYNNEI. CDR3 bases: TGTGCCAGCAGTTGGACAGGGATTGAAGCTTTCTTT. Translating it yields CASSWTGIEAFF.

This sequence joins TRBV7-9 and TRBJ1-3, with 8 bases fitting TRBD1. Germline V gene lookup returns CDR1 SEHNR and CDR2 FQNEAQ (reference sequence). This CDR3 spans 18 amino acids. The V and J ends lost 5 bases and 4 bases, in that order; junction bases with no gene match: 16. The CDR3 region has the DNA TGTGCCAGCAGCGGTCCGGCAGGGGGCGAATATTTGGGAAACACCATATATTTT. It translates to CASSGPAGGEYLGNTIYF.

This clone was observed a few times. The chain joins TRBV2 to TRBJ2-1; 7 nucleotides align to TRBD2. Germline CDR1 and CDR2: SNHLY and FYNNEI. The CDR3 runs to 12 residues. Trimming at V came to 6 bases and at J to 10 bases, leaving 6 bases not matched to a gene. Here the CDR3 reads CASSMGGFEQFF. The CDR3 bases are TGTGCCAGCAGCATGGGAGGGTTCGAGCAGTTCTTC.

Only one count was recorded for this clone. The chain carries TRBV9 and TRBJ2-6; D may be TRBD2 (6 bases). The CDR3 loop spans 15 amino acids. Trimming left V 4 bases short and J 2 bases short, with 10 bases between. CDR1 and CDR2 from the germline V gene are SGDLS and YYNGEE. CDR3 loop: CASSTWGAGANVLTF. Here the CDR3 DNA reads TGTGCCAGCAGCACCTGGGGGGCTGGGGCCAACGTCCTGACTTTC.